The 24 T cell receptor beta chains below come from one sample, sequenced in a study of naive and memory T cell subsets. An equimolar mix of two oligonucleotides served as the beta constant-region primer for TRBC1 and TRBC2. Nested alpha and beta constant-region primers with the SP2 primer drove four PCR rounds on ligated cDNA. In TCRdb, the UMI-ligation and nested PCR reads were re-called with MiXCR into one record per CDR3 protein. In the table there are just over 80,000 distinct CDR3 sequences, about 10% of which are singletons. The sequenced sample was naive CD8+ T cells from blood. The receptors here all came from a human donor in good health.

This clonotype was counted between two and nine times. The J gene is TRBJ2-7, the V gene TRBV19; 10 positions agree with TRBD1. This CDR3 contains 14 residues. Germline lookup yields CDR1 LNHDA and CDR2 SQIVND (reference sequence). J lost 4 bases, V lost 4 bases, and 4 bases had no gene match. The CDR3 DNA sequence: TGTGCCAGTAGTAACCGGGACAGGGGATACGAGCAGTACTTC. Encoded protein: CASSNRDRGYEQYF.

The V and J genes are TRBV12-3 or TRBV12-4 and TRBJ2-1, with no clear D. Trimming stripped 3 bases from V and 0 bases from J, with 15 bases between. This CDR3 region has 17 residues. CDR3 sequence: CASSFRVPRSSYNEQFF. In nucleotides, the CDR3 is TGTGCCAGCAGTTTTCGAGTCCCCAGGAGCTCCTACAATGAGCAGTTCTTC.

Comment on this clonotype: This may be a read error, as it is one base from a much larger clone. This chain uses TRBV4-1 with TRBJ1-1; D remains ambiguous. Trimming pared 4 bases from V and 7 bases from J, leaving 16 bases between. The germline V gene has CDR1 MGHRA and CDR2 YSYEKL. This CDR3 is built from 14 residues. CDR3 bases: TGCGCCAGCAGCCTGCTTACCCGAACGGATGAAGCTTTCTTT. Amino acid sequence: CASSLLTRTDEAFF.

The chain couples TRBV20-1 to TRBJ2-7; tentatively, D is TRBD2 (5 bases). The germline V gene has CDR1 DFQATT and CDR2 SNEGSKA (reference sequence). Trimming removed 6 bases at V and 7 bases at J, with 7 bases between. The CDR3 runs 9 residues. The chain's CDR3 is CSASGEQYF. The CDR3 DNA is TGCAGTGCCTCGGGGGAGCAGTACTTC.

The V call is TRBV12-3 or TRBV12-4, the J call TRBJ2-3; 7 nucleotides line up with TRBD1. V shed 3 bases, J shed 4 bases, and the junction held 1 base outside the gene matches. The CDR3 extends over 13 amino acids. CDR3 in DNA: TGTGCCAGCAGTTTGACAGGGCCAGATACGCAGTATTTT. Translation gives CASSLTGPDTQYF.

V gene TRBV12-3 or TRBV12-4 combines with J gene TRBJ2-1; possible D gene TRBD2, 6 bases. This CDR3 has 14 residues. The V end was cut by 10 bases, the J end by 0 bases, with 13 bases between. The CDR3 is CATLEGSSYNEQFF. The CDR3 nucleotides read TGTGCCACTCTGGAGGGGAGCTCCTACAATGAGCAGTTCTTC.

This clonotype was counted many times. V and J are TRBV19 and TRBJ2-4, with 9 bases fitting TRBD1. The CDR3 is 14 residues long. Germline CDR1 is LNHDA and CDR2 is SQIVND (reference sequence). V lost 10 bases to trimming and J lost 6 bases; unmatched junction nucleotides: 10. Here the CDR3 DNA reads TGTGCCACCCGACCGGGACAGGGTGTAAACATTCAGTACTTC. This translates into CATRPGQGVNIQYF.

This clonotype has a handful of counts. The chain has TRBV19 and TRBJ1-5; D is possibly TRBD1 (5 bases). V shed 4 bases and J shed 4 bases, with 14 bases lying between them. The CDR3 runs 15 residues. Germline CDR1 LNHDA, CDR2 SQIVND (reference sequence). Here the CDR3 DNA reads TGTGCCAGTAGTACCCGGGACGGCGGGAATCAGCCCCAGCATTTT. It is translated as CASSTRDGGNQPQHF.

This clonotype was found many times. V usage is TRBV18 and J usage is TRBJ2-7, with a possible D match to TRBD2 (5 bases). The V end was cut by 3 bases, the J end by 0 bases, with 6 bases between. This CDR3 spans 13 amino acids. CDR1 is KGHSH, CDR2 LQKENI, per germline. The DNA for the CDR3 is TGTGCCAGCTCACCCCGGGGCTCCTACGAGCAGTACTTC. Translation gives CASSPRGSYEQYF.

The V call is TRBV7-6, the J call TRBJ2-7, with D perhaps matching TRBD2 (6 bases). The V gene lost 4 bases and the J gene lost 2 bases, with 9 bases spanning the gap. Germline V gene sequence: CDR1 SGHVS, CDR2 FNYEAQ. The CDR3 is made up of 13 amino acids. CDR3 sequence (DNA): TGTGCCAGCAGCTCGGGACTTCCCTACGAGCAGTACTTC. Translation: CASSSGLPYEQYF.

The table lists this clonotype with many counts. The chain employs TRBV7-2 and TRBJ2-2; D is unresolved. The germline V and J ends were trimmed by 1 base and 7 bases, with 16 bases remaining between them. CDR3 length equals 16 residues. CDR1 and CDR2 (germline): SGHTA, FQGNSA. The CDR3 loop reads CASSLEVWINDGELFF. Here the CDR3 DNA reads TGTGCCAGCAGCTTAGAGGTGTGGATAAATGACGGGGAGCTGTTTTTT.

The chain carries TRBV30 and TRBJ2-2; D remains ambiguous. Germline CDR1 GTSNPN, CDR2 SVGIG (reference sequence). CDR3 size: 12 residues. Trimming pared 3 bases from V and 7 bases from J, leaving 9 bases between. The CDR3 region is CAWSLKGGELFF. CDR3 DNA sequence: TGTGCCTGGAGCCTGAAGGGCGGGGAGCTGTTTTTT. Based on the CDR3 plus reference TRBV30 and TRBJ2-2, the full variable domain is SQTIHQWPATLVQPVGSPLSLECTVEGTSNPNLYWYRQAAGRGLQLLFYSVGIGQISSEVPQNLSASRPQDRQFILSSKKLLLSDSGFYLCAWSLKGGELFFGEGSRLTVL.

In its sample, this clonotype was seen a few times. The chain is built from TRBV14 and TRBJ1-6; D unclear. The V end lost 1 base, the J end lost 7 bases, and 11 bases lay between the germline ends. The CDR3 is made up of 15 amino acids. CDR1 and CDR2 (germline): SGHDN, FVKESK. Here the CDR3 DNA reads TGTGCCAGCAGCCAAGGAACGGGGTACAATTCACCCCTCCACTTT. It is translated as CASSQGTGYNSPLHF.

This chain uses TRBV7-8 with TRBJ1-2; D may be TRBD1 (5 bases). The V and J ends lost 4 bases and 1 base respectively, with 13 bases between them. The CDR3 has 15 amino acids. Germline loops: CDR1 SGHVS, CDR2 FQNEAQ. CDR3 sequence reads: CASSSLGGINYGYTF. DNA of the CDR3: TGTGCCAGCAGCTCGCTCGGGGGAATTAACTATGGCTACACCTTC.

This clonotype was counted at least ten times. The chain is built from TRBV5-1 and TRBJ2-3, with a tentative D call TRBD2 (5 bases). The germline gives CDR1 SGHRS, CDR2 YFSETQ. Trimming took off 1 base at V and 3 bases at J, with 12 bases between the two ends. The CDR3 spans 15 residues. The CDR3 reads CASSLYIPGTDTQYF. The CDR3 DNA reads TGCGCCAGCAGCTTGTATATCCCGGGGACAGATACGCAGTATTTT.

The rearrangement joins TRBV2 to TRBJ2-1; D not certain. V lost 3 bases to trimming and J lost 2 bases, with 5 bases between them. CDR3 length: 13 amino acids. CDR1 and CDR2 from the germline V gene are SNHLY and FYNNEI. The CDR3 nucleotides are TGTGCCAGCAGTGATACAGCCTACAATGAGCAGTTCTTC. Encoded protein: CASSDTAYNEQFF.

This clonotype came up many times. The chain combines TRBV5-4 with TRBJ1-1, with D possibly matching TRBD1 (5 bases). This CDR3 is built from 13 residues. Trimming shortened V by 1 base and J by 3 bases, and 7 bases separated the two germline ends. Germline-derived CDR1 and CDR2 are SGHNT and YYREEE (reference sequence). The CDR3 DNA reads TGTGCCAGCAGCTTGAGGGACGACACTGAAGCTTTCTTT. It is translated as CASSLRDDTEAFF.

This clonotype was seen only a few times. The V call is TRBV5-6, the J call TRBJ2-4; D might be TRBD2 (7 bases). The CDR3 sequence is 17 residues long. The germline V gene has CDR1 SGHDT and CDR2 YYEEEE. Trimming left V 0 bases short and J 2 bases short, with 15 bases between. The CDR3 region is CASSLARGAASKNIQYF. CDR3 nucleotide sequence: TGTGCCAGCAGCTTGGCCCGGGGGGCCGCTTCCAAAAACATTCAGTACTTC.

This clonotype occurred a few times. V usage is TRBV20-1 and J usage is TRBJ1-4, with a tentative D call TRBD1 (5 bases). CDR3 length: 16 residues. V lost 0 bases, J lost 7 bases, and 18 bases lay in between. CDR1 and CDR2 (germline): DFQATT, SNEGSKA (reference sequence). CDR3 bases: TGCAGTGCTAGAGATGGCGGGACTGCGGGGAGTGAAAAACTGTTTTTT. Translated: CSARDGGTAGSEKLFF.

This clonotype was observed many times. The J gene is TRBJ1-1, the V gene TRBV18, with D uncertain. The CDR3 has 14 amino acids. From germline, CDR1 is KGHSH and CDR2 LQKENI. The V and J ends lost 3 bases and 1 base respectively, with 9 bases between them. CDR3 sequence reads: CASSPPSGNTEAFF. CDR3 nucleotide sequence: TGTGCCAGCTCACCTCCCTCGGGGAACACTGAAGCTTTCTTT.

The sample holds a few counts of this clonotype. This chain connects TRBV3-1 to TRBJ2-7; 9 bases fit TRBD2. The CDR3 consists of 15 residues. Unmatched junction bases numbered 4, after V lost 1 base and J lost 3 bases. Germline V gene sequence: CDR1 LGHDT, CDR2 YNNKEL (reference sequence). The CDR3 protein is CASSQGTSEDYEQYF. The CDR3 coding sequence is TGTGCCAGCAGCCAAGGGACTAGCGAAGACTACGAGCAGTACTTC.

This clonotype has ten or more counts. The chain recombines TRBV5-4 with TRBJ2-1, with D possibly TRBD1 on 5 matching bases. V lost 2 bases and J lost 10, with 13 bases in between. Germline CDR1 and CDR2: SGHNT and YYREEE (reference sequence). There are 13 residues in the CDR3. CDR3 sequence reads: CASSFVQGQEQFF. The CDR3 bases are TGTGCCAGCAGCTTCGTCCAGGGCCAAGAGCAGTTCTTC.

This clonotype was observed a handful of times. V and J are TRBV30 and TRBJ2-3; D is ambiguous. V lost 0 bases to trimming and J lost 0 bases, with 16 bases between them. Germline V lookup: CDR1 GTSNPN, CDR2 SVGIG (reference sequence). CDR3 length equals 17 residues. CDR3 sequence reads: CAWSVSLRSLSTDTQYF. The CDR3 coding sequence is TGTGCCTGGAGTGTATCGTTGAGGAGTCTCAGCACAGATACGCAGTATTTT.

The V and J genes are TRBV7-9 and TRBJ2-3; weak D call: TRBD1 (5 bases). Germline loops: CDR1 SEHNR, CDR2 FQNEAQ (reference sequence). The CDR3 extends over 15 amino acids. V lost 5 bases to trimming and J lost 2 bases, with 14 bases between them. CDR3 coding DNA: TGTGCCAGCAGCCCCGCCCGACAGTCCACAGATACGCAGTATTTT. Amino acids: CASSPARQSTDTQYF.